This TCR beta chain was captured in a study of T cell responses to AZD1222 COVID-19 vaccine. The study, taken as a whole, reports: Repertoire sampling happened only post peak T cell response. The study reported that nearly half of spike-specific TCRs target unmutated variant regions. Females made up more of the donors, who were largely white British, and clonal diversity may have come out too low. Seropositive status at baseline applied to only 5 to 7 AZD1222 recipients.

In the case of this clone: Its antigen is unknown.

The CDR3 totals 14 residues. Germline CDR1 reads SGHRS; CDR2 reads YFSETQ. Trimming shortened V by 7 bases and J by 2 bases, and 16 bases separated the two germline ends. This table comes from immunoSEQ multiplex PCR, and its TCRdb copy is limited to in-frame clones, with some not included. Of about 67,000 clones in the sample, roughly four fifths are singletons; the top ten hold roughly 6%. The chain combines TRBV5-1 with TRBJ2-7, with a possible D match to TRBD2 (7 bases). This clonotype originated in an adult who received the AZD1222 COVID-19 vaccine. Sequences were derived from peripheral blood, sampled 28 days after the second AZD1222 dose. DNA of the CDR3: TGCGCCAGCGGGGGGGGCGGGGCCCCCTACGAGCAGTACTTC. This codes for CASGGGGAPYEQYF.